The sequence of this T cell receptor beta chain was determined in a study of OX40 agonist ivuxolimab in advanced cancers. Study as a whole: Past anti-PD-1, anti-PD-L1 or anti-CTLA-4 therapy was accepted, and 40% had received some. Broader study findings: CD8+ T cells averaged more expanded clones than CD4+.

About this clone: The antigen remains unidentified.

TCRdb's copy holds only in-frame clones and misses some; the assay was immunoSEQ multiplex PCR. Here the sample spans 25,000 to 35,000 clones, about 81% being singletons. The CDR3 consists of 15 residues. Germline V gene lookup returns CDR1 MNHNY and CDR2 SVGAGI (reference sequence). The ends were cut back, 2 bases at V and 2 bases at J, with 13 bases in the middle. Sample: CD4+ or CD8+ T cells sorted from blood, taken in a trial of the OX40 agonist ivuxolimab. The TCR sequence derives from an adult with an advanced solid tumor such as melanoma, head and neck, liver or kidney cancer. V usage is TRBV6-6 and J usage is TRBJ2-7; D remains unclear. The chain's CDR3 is CASSYLYDGPYEQYF. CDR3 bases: TGTGCCAGCAGTTACCTATACGACGGGCCCTACGAGCAGTACTTC.